This TCR beta chain was identified in a study of Graves' ophthalmopathy and Graves' hyperthyroidism. Germline CDR1 DFQATT, CDR2 SNEGSKA (reference sequence). This CDR3 region has 14 residues. Enrollment excluded any patients with other autoimmune diseases, uncontrolled infections, pregnancy or lactation. The evidence that diagnosis relied on was clinical symptoms, serum thyroxine, TRAb, thyroid ultrasound and orbital computed tomography. Fresh peripheral blood (around 9.7 ml) yielded the PBMCs. The study amplified TCR beta CDR3 regions using RNA transcripts. After a first-round RT-PCR with HTBI primers, a second-round multiplex PCR was run. In TCRdb, the multiplex PCR reads were re-called with MiXCR into one record per CDR3 protein. The table includes fewer than 350,000 distinct CDR3 sequences, about a sixth detected once. A few counts support this clonotype. Its antigen is unidentified. The germline gene is not matched at one end of the junction; a read error may be the cause.

The study's findings and limits: Using a 13-signature model, the authors split ophthalmopathy from stable hyperthyroidism, with roughly 90% sensitivity and around 84% specificity.

The chain links TRBV20-1 to TRBJ2-5; D uncertain. The sample consisted of peripheral blood. The clonotype comes from an adult man with Graves' ophthalmopathy. CDR3 DNA: TGCAGTGCTAGAAGCCCAGTAGCCCAAGAGACCCTGTACTTC. Translation: CSARSPVAQETLYF.